These T cell receptor beta chains were read from a single sample in a study of T cells in Graves' hyperthyroidism and ophthalmopathy. TCRdb passed the multiplex PCR reads through MiXCR, listing each CDR3 protein once. The data contain about 98,000 distinct CDR3 sequences, approximately 42% of them singletons. The sequenced sample was peripheral blood or thyroid tissue (not recorded which). These receptors all stem from a woman aged 25 to 39 with Graves' hyperthyroidism. CDR3s include the opening cysteine and the closing phenylalanine or tryptophan. The order of the fields is clone size, D gene, J gene, V gene, CDR3 protein, CDR3 DNA. A D gene is named only where the DNA matches it firmly. Part of the rows lack a size; the others show once, few, many or a class for expanded clones.

NA	TRBD2	TRBJ2-7	TRBV20-1	CSARFGTSIYEQYF	TGCAGTGCTAGATTTGGGACTAGTATATACGAGCAGTACTTC
NA	NA	TRBJ1-5	TRBV4-2	CASSQGRGGNQPQHF	TGTGCCAGCAGCCAGGGTCGCGGGGGCAATCAGCCCCAGCATTTT
many	NA	TRBJ1-2	TRBV19	CASSIAPGPDYGYTF	TGTGCCAGTAGTATAGCACCGGGGCCCGACTATGGCTACACCTTC
NA	TRBD1	TRBJ1-5	TRBV2	CASRAGTDYQPQHF	TGTGCCAGCAGGGCCGGGACAGATTATCAGCCCCAGCATTTT
many	NA	TRBJ1-2	TRBV20-1	CSLTGGYTF	TGCAGCCTCACCGGGGGCTACACCTTC
many	NA	TRBJ2-7	TRBV5-6	CASSKISYEQYF	TGTGCCAGCAGCAAAATCTCCTACGAGCAGTACTTC
NA	NA	TRBJ1-5	TRBV15	CATSVHLGASGQPQHF	TGTGCCACCAGCGTACATCTCGGGGCCAGCGGACAGCCCCAGCATTTT
many	TRBD2	TRBJ2-7	TRBV7-6	CASSPLGTSVGSYEQYF	TGTGCCAGCAGCCCACTCGGGACTAGCGTAGGGTCCTACGAGCAGTACTTC
many	NA	TRBJ1-4	TRBV2	CASSAPGRGNEKLFF	TGTGCCAGCAGCGCTCCGGGCAGGGGTAATGAAAAACTGTTTTTT
NA	NA	TRBJ2-7	TRBV3-1	CASSQDLGRTAGEQYF	TGTGCCAGCAGCCAAGATTTGGGTCGGACCGCTGGCGAGCAGTACTTC
NA	NA	TRBJ1-6	TRBV5-6	CASSLGTVNSPLHF	TGTGCCAGCAGCTTGGGGACAGTTAATTCACCCCTCCACTTT
once	NA	TRBJ1-1	TRBV7-2	CASSSDGLAGREAFF	TGTGCCAGCAGTTCGGACGGACTAGCGGGACGCGAAGCTTTCTTT
NA	NA	TRBJ1-4	TRBV7-9	CASSADRGPGDTIYFGEGGEKLFF	NA
NA	TRBD2	TRBJ2-5	TRBV7-7	CASSLTSGGEAQYF	TGTGCTAGCAGCCTGACTAGCGGTGGGGAGGCCCAGTACTTC
many	NA	TRBJ2-7	TRBV11-1	CASSSVDGGYEQYF	TGTGCCAGCAGCTCTGTCGACGGGGGCTACGAGCAGTACTTC
NA	TRBD1	TRBJ1-5	TRBV6-5	CASRLVTGNQPQHF	TGTGCCAGCAGACTCGTGACAGGGAATCAGCCCCAGCATTTT
many	TRBD2	TRBJ2-7	TRBV13	CASSLWGGRPTYEQYF	TGTGCCAGCAGCTTATGGGGCGGGAGGCCTACCTACGAGCAGTACTTC
NA	TRBD1	TRBJ1-4	TRBV2	CASSASGTVRSRGEKLFF	TGTGCCAGCAGTGCCTCCGGGACAGTCAGATCGAGGGGTGAAAAACTGTTTTTT
once	NA	TRBJ1-6	TRBV20-1	CGSRRLGNSPLHF	TGCGGTTCTAGGCGATTGGGGAATTCACCCCTCCACTTT
NA	NA	TRBJ2-7	TRBV5-1	CASSLGARGSYEQYF	TGCGCCAGCAGCTTGGGGGCCAGGGGCTCCTACGAGCAGTACTTC
NA	TRBD1	TRBJ1-5	TRBV19	CASSPGTGGGPPQHF	TGTGCCAGTAGTCCCGGGACAGGGGGCGGACCGCCCCAGCATTTT
NA	TRBD2	TRBJ2-3	TRBV7-8	CASSLGRTSGSWQGTDTQYF	TGTGCCAGCAGCTTGGGGCGGACTAGCGGGAGCTGGCAAGGCACAGATACGCAGTATTTT
many	NA	TRBJ2-7	TRBV7-9	CASSGWDTDQYF	TGTGCCAGCAGCGGGTGGGACACAGATCAGTACTTC
many	TRBD2	TRBJ2-3	TRBV20-1	CSAGTSGMQYF	TGCAGTGCTGGGACTAGCGGGATGCAGTATTTT
NA	NA	TRBJ1-1	TRBV7-2	CASSLLGLRGTEAFF	TGTGCCAGCAGTTTATTGGGGTTAAGGGGCACTGAAGCTTTCTTT
once	NA	TRBJ2-5	TRBV7-2	CASSLELGGQETQYF	TGTGCCAGCAGCTTAGAGCTGGGGGGACAAGAGACCCAGTACTTC
NA	TRBD2	TRBJ2-7	TRBV7-9	CASSWTLAGDTGEQYF	TGTGCCAGCAGCTGGACGCTAGCGGGAGACACCGGGGAGCAGTACTTC
NA	NA	TRBJ2-6	TRBV28	CASRGVAGANVLTF	TGTGCCAGCAGGGGGGTCGCTGGGGCCAACGTCCTGACTTTC
NA	TRBD1	TRBJ2-5	TRBV20-1	CSADRDRDQETQYF	TGCAGTGCGGATAGGGACAGGGACCAAGAGACCCAGTACTTC
many	NA	TRBJ1-2	TRBV6-6	CASSTYPEDPGGYTF	TGTGCCAGCAGTACATACCCGGAGGACCCGGGGGGCTACACCTTC
NA	TRBD1	TRBJ2-7	TRBV9	CASSPGTVSHEQYF	TGTGCCAGCAGTCCCGGGACAGTAAGTCACGAGCAGTACTTC
many	TRBD1	TRBJ2-3	TRBV6-5	CAGYRDRFTQYF	TGTGCCGGGTACCGGGACAGGTTTACGCAGTATTTT
many	TRBD2	TRBJ2-7	TRBV20-1	CSARGGGSSYEQYF	TGCAGTGCTAGAGGAGGCGGGAGCTCCTACGAGCAGTACTTC
many	NA	TRBJ2-2	TRBV7-3	CASSPGDENGELFF	TGTGCCAGCAGCCCCGGGGACGAAAACGGGGAGCTGTTTTTT
NA	NA	TRBJ2-5	TRBV7-9	CASATHQETQYF	TGTGCCAGTGCCACACACCAAGAGACCCAGTACTTC
NA	NA	TRBJ2-7	TRBV30	CAWTKGQAYEQYF	TGTGCCTGGACCAAGGGCCAAGCCTACGAGCAGTACTTC
many	TRBD1	TRBJ2-7	TRBV28	CASSLTGESEQYF	TGTGCCAGCAGTTTGACAGGGGAGTCGGAGCAGTACTTC
many	NA	TRBJ2-7	TRBV2	CASSESVGTYEQYF	TGTGCCAGCAGTGAATCGGTAGGCACCTACGAGCAGTACTTC
many	TRBD1	TRBJ2-7	TRBV5-1	CASSLRGPGTGIYEQYF	TGCGCCAGCAGCTTGAGGGGGCCCGGGACGGGAATCTACGAGCAGTACTTC
NA	NA	TRBJ2-2	TRBV11-2	CASSLQGF	TGTGCCAGCAGCTTACAGGGGTTT
NA	TRBD1	TRBJ2-5	TRBV6-4	CASSDLDRGETQYF	TGTGCCAGCAGTGACCTGGACAGGGGAGAGACCCAGTACTTC